This T cell receptor (beta chain) was sequenced in a study of T cell responses to AZD1222 COVID-19 vaccine. Whole-study findings and limits: The study found vaccine-associated CD4 TCRs spanning spike, dominant at 160-218 and 743-854. Baseline seropositivity characterized only a handful of AZD1222 recipients. Spike-specific TCR depth and breadth grew after two AZD1222 doses.

Trimming took off 1 base at V and 6 bases at J, with 6 bases between the two ends. The V gene's germline CDR1 is SGHAT and CDR2 FQNNGV. The length of the CDR3 is 12 residues. As for this clone: Its specificity is unknown.

Here immunoSEQ multiplex PCR was the method, and the copy in TCRdb shows in-frame clones only, minus some. The data contain about 180,000 clones, about 93% of them seen just once; the ten biggest clones take up roughly 2%. The sequence was collected from an adult who received the AZD1222 COVID-19 vaccine. The chain recombines TRBV11-2 with TRBJ1-1; D is uncertain. Sequences were derived from peripheral blood, sampled 28 days after the second AZD1222 dose. The CDR3 DNA follows: TGTGCCAGCAGCTTAGGACACTCTGAAGCTTTCTTT. It translates to CASSLGHSEAFF.